The 7 T cell receptor beta chains listed next were all sequenced from one sample in a study of blood T cell repertoires in COVID-19. Measured with immunoSEQ multiplex PCR; TCRdb has only the in-frame clones, and not every one. Of 210,000 or so clones listed, 86% were seen once; the top ten hold roughly 2.2%. What was sequenced was peripheral blood. The origin of the receptors is a woman aged 45-60 years with acute or convalescent COVID-19.

This clone was counted once. J is TRBJ2-3 and V is TRBV19, with a tentative D call TRBD2 (5 bases). The CDR3 runs to 15 residues. The V end was cut by 1 base, the J end by 6 bases, with 14 bases between. In germline, CDR1 is LNHDA, CDR2 SQIVND (reference sequence). CDR3 region: CASSIVGLWEDTQYF. The CDR3 DNA reads as TGTGCCAGTAGTATAGTAGGCCTCTGGGAGGATACGCAGTATTTT.

The chain recombines TRBV4-1 with TRBJ2-7; TRBD1 matches at 8 bases. The junction had 4 bases not matched to a gene; V was cut back by 0 bases and J by 3 bases. Germline assignment: CDR1 MGHRA and CDR2 YSYEKL. The CDR3 loop spans 15 amino acids. In nucleotides, the CDR3 is TGCGCCAGCAGCCAAGAGACTACAGGGGGCTACGAGCAGTACTTC. It codes for CASSQETTGGYEQYF.

The CDR3 region is CSARDRGALHF. DNA for the CDR3: TGCAGTGCTAGAGACAGGGGAGCCCTCCACTTT. V is TRBV20-1 and J is TRBJ1-6; maybe TRBD1 (6 bases). V dropped 0 bases and J dropped 14 bases, with 8 bases sitting between them. The CDR3 sequence is 11 residues long. CDR1 is DFQATT and CDR2 is SNEGSKA in the germline V gene (reference sequence).

The chain employs TRBV4-2 and TRBJ1-2; D might be TRBD1 (5 bases). Between the trimmed V and J ends, which lost 3 bases and 6 bases, there was a span of 23 bases. The CDR3 covers 17 residues. Germline V CDR1 and CDR2: LGHNA, YNFKEQ. The CDR3 nucleotides are TGTGCCAGCAGCCACGGGGACCGGGACTATTCTTTCGATGGCTACACCTTC. It codes for CASSHGDRDYSFDGYTF.

This sequence joins TRBV5-4 and TRBJ1-2, with D perhaps matching TRBD1 (6 bases). Trimming took off 4 bases at V and 0 bases at J, with 16 bases between the two ends. The V gene's germline CDR1 is SGHNT and CDR2 YYREEE (reference sequence). The CDR3 is made up of 16 amino acids. DNA for the CDR3: TGTGCCAGCAGCCCGGGTGGGGGCTCCTCTAACTATGGCTACACCTTC. Its protein product is CASSPGGGSSNYGYTF.

DNA for the CDR3: TGTGCCAGTAGTATCGGCACCCGAGGAGTGAACACTGAAGCTTTCTTT. Amino acids: CASSIGTRGVNTEAFF. The chain uses TRBV19 and TRBJ1-1; D is unclear. The germline CDR1 and CDR2 sequences are LNHDA and SQIVND (reference sequence). There are 16 residues in the CDR3. V shed 3 bases and J shed 0 bases, with 14 bases lying between them.

This clone was seen only once. The J gene is TRBJ1-6, the V gene TRBV30; TRBD1 might be the D (6 bases). The ends were cut back, 8 bases at V and 3 bases at J, with 14 bases in the middle. CDR3 size: 14 residues. Germline V gives CDR1 GTSNPN, CDR2 SVGIG (reference sequence). The CDR3 protein is CAAFRDNYNSPLHF. The DNA of the CDR3 is TGTGCCGCATTCCGGGACAACTATAATTCACCCCTCCACTTT.